This TCR beta chain originates from a study of blood T cell repertoires in COVID-19. The table came from immunoSEQ multiplex PCR; TCRdb's copy has only in-frame clones and leaves some out. The sample yields about 130,000 clones, about 88% seen once. V shed 0 bases, J shed 5 bases, and the junction held 5 bases outside the gene matches. The CDR3 contains 16 residues. CDR1 is SGDLS and CDR2 is YYNGEE in the germline V gene. The sequencing input was peripheral blood. This receptor was obtained from a woman of 80 years or more with acute or convalescent COVID-19. J is TRBJ2-1 and V is TRBV9, with 10 positions matching TRBD1. In DNA form, the CDR3 reads TGTGCCAGCAGCGTAGTAGACGACAGGGGGCACAATGAGCAGTTCTTC. It encodes CASSVVDDRGHNEQFF.